This TCR beta chain was retrieved from a study of T cells in Graves' hyperthyroidism and ophthalmopathy. About the research overall: Prior to any treatment, at the point of initial diagnosis, peripheral blood was collected.

Turning to this clonotype: Antigen: not known. With a much larger clone just one base away, this may be a read error.

Researchers defined stable Graves' hyperthyroidism as no ophthalmopathy progression within 18 months. Uncontrolled infection, other autoimmune disease, pregnancy or lactation disqualified patients from enrolment. General study findings and limits: The model predicted ophthalmopathy a median around 6.5 months before onset.

Authors of the study amplified TCR beta CDR3 regions from RNA transcripts. HTBI primers were employed in a first-round RT-PCR of the TCR CDR3. TCRdb called the multiplex PCR reads again in MiXCR, with one record for every CDR3 protein. Here the sample spans 500,000 to 550,000 distinct CDR3 sequences, more than 20% being singletons. The germline V and J ends were trimmed by 7 bases and 0 bases, with 10 bases remaining between them. Germline CDR1 reads GTSNPN; CDR2 reads SVGIG (reference sequence). CDR3 length: 13 amino acids. The sequenced sample was blood. This chain joins TRBV30 and TRBJ1-3; D is ambiguous. This sequence was found in a man in his late teens or twenties with Graves' hyperthyroidism. In nucleotides, the CDR3 is TGTGCCTTAAACCTTATCTCTGGAAACACCATATATTTT. It specifies CALNLISGNTIYF.